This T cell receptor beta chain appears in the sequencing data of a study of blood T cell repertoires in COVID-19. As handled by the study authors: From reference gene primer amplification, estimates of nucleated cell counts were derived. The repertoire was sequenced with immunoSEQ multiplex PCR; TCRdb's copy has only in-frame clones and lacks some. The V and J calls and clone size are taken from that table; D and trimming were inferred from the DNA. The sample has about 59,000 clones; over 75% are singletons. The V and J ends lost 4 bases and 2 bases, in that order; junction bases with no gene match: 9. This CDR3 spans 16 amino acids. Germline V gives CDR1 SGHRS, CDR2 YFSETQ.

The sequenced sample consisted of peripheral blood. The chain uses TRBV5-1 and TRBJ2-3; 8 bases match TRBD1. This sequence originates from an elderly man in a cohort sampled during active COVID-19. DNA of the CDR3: TGCGCCAGCAGCGCCGGACAGGGTCTCGTCACAGATACGCAGTATTTT. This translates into CASSAGQGLVTDTQYF.